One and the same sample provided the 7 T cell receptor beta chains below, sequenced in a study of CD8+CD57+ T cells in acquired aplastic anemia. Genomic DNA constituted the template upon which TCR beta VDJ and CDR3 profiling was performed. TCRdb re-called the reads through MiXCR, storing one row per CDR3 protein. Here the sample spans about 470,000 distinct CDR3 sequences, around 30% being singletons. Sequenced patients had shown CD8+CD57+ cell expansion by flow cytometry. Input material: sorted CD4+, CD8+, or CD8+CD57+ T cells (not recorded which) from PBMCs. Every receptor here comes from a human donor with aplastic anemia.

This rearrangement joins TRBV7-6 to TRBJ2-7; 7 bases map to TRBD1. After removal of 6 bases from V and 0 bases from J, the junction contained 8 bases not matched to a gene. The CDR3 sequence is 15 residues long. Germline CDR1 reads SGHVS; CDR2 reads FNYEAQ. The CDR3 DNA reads TGTGCCAGCAGTGACGTGGGGACAGACTCCTACGAGCAGTACTTC. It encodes CASSDVGTDSYEQYF.

CDR3 loop: CASSPRGQGKNTNTEAFF. The CDR3 nucleotides are TGTGCCAGCAGTCCGAGAGGACAGGGGAAGAACACAAACACTGAAGCTTTCTTT. The chain employs TRBV11-1 and TRBJ1-1, with 9 bases identical to TRBD1. Looked up from germline, CDR1 is SGHAT and CDR2 is FQDESV (reference sequence). The CDR3 consists of 18 residues. V was clipped by 6 bases and J by 2 bases; unmatched bases: 16. Full variable domain (rest looked up from reference TRBV11-1 and TRBJ1-1): EAEVAQSPRYKITEKSQAVAFWCDPISGHATLYWYRQILGQGPELLVQFQDESVVDDSQLPKDRFSAERLKGVDSTLKIQPAELGDSAMYLCASSPRGQGKNTNTEAFFGQGTRLTVV.

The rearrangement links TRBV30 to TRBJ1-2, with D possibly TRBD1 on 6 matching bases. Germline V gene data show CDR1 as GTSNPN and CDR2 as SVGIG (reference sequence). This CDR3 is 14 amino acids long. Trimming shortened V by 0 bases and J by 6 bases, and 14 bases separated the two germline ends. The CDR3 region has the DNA TGTGCCTGGAGTGTCGGGGGGGCGTTGAATGGCTACACCTTC. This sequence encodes CAWSVGGALNGYTF. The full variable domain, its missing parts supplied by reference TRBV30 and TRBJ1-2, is SQTIHQWPATLVQPVGSPLSLECTVEGTSNPNLYWYRQAAGRGLQLLFYSVGIGQISSEVPQNLSASRPQDRQFILSSKKLLLSDSGFYLCAWSVGGALNGYTFGSGTRLTVV.

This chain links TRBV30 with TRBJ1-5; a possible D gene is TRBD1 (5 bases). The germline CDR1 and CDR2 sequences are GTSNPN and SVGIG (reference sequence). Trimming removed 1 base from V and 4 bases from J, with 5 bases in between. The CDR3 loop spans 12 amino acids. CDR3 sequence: CAWSEGNQPQHF. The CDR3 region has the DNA TGTGCCTGGAGTGAGGGGAATCAGCCCCAGCATTTT.

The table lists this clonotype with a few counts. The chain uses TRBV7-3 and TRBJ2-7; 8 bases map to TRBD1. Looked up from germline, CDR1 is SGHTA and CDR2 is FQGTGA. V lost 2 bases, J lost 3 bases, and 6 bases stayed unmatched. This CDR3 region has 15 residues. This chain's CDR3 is CASSLAGDRGYEQYF. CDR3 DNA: TGTGCCAGCAGCTTAGCGGGCGACAGGGGCTACGAGCAGTACTTC.

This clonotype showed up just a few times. The CDR3 sequence is CASSEGTSEKLFF. Here the CDR3 DNA reads TGCGCCAGCAGCGAAGGGACATCGGAAAAACTGTTTTTT. The V and J genes are TRBV5-1 and TRBJ1-4, with D possibly TRBD1 on 6 matching bases. Deletions cut 4 bases from V and 8 bases from J, with 12 bases between. The CDR3 has 13 amino acids. Germline CDR1 reads SGHRS; CDR2 reads YFSETQ.

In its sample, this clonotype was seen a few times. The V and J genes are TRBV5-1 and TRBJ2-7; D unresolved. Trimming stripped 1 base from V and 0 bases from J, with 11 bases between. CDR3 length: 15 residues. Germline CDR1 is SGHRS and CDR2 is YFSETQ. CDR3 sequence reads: CASSLTRLHSYEQYF. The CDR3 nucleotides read TGCGCCAGCAGCTTGACGAGATTACACTCCTACGAGCAGTACTTC.